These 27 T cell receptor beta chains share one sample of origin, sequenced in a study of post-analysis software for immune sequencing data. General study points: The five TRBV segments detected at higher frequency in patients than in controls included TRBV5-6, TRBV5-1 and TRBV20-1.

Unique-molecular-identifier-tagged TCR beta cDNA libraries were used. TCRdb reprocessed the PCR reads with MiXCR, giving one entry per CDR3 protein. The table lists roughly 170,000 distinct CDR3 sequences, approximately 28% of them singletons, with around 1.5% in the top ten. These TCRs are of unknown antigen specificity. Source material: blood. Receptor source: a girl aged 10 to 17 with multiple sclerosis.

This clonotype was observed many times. DNA of the CDR3: TGCAGCGTTGGGACAGGGAGACACTATGGCTACACCTTC. Translation gives CSVGTGRHYGYTF. This chain uses TRBV29-1 with TRBJ1-2; 8 positions agree with TRBD1. This CDR3 contains 13 residues. V dropped 4 bases and J dropped 3; count of bases not matched to a gene: 4. In germline, CDR1 is SQVTM, CDR2 ANQGSEA.

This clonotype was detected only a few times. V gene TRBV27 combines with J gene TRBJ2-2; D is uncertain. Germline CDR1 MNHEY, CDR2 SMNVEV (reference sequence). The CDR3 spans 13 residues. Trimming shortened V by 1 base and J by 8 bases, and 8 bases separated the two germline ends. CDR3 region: CASSLLVSGELFF. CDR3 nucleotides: TGTGCCAGCAGTTTATTAGTTTCGGGGGAGCTGTTTTTT.

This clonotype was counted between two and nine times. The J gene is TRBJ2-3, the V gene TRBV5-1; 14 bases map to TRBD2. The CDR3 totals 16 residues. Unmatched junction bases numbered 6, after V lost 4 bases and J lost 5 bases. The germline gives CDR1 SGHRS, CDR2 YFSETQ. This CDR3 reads CASSVGLAGVVDTQYF. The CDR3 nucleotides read TGCGCCAGCAGCGTGGGACTAGCGGGAGTCGTAGATACGCAGTATTTT.

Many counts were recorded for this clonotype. CDR3 DNA sequence: TGTGCCAGCAGCGGGCCCCCGAACGTACCAGATACGCAGTATTTT. It specifies CASSGPPNVPDTQYF. The chain links TRBV9 to TRBJ2-3, with D unresolved. The CDR3 is made up of 15 amino acids. V lost 3 bases and J lost 4, with 15 bases in between. The V gene's germline CDR1 is SGDLS and CDR2 YYNGEE.

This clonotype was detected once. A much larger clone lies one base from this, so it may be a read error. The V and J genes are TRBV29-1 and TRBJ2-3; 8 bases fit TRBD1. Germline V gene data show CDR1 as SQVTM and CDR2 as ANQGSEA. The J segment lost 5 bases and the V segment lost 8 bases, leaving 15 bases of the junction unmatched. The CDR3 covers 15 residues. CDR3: CSTDRWTGSGDTQYF. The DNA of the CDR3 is TGCAGCACCGACCGCTGGACAGGGAGCGGAGATACGCAGTATTTT.

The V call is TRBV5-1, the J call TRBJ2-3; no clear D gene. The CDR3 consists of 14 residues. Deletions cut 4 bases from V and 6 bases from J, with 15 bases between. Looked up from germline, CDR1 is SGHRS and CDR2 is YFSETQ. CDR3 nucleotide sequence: TGCGCCAGCAGCGCCTCCCTACTTCGGGATACGCAGTATTTT. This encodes CASSASLLRDTQYF.

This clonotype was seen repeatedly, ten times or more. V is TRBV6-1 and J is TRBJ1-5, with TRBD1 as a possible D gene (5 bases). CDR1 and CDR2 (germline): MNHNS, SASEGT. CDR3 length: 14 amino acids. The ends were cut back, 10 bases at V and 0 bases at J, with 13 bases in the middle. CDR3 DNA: TGTGCCATGGGGGAAGCGGGTAGCAATCAGCCCCAGCATTTT. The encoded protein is CAMGEAGSNQPQHF.

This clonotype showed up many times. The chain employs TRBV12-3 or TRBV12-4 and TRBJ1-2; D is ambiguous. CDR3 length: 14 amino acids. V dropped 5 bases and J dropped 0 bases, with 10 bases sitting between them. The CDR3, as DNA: TGTGCCAGCAGTCTGCAGGCAACTAACTATGGCTACACCTTC. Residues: CASSLQATNYGYTF.

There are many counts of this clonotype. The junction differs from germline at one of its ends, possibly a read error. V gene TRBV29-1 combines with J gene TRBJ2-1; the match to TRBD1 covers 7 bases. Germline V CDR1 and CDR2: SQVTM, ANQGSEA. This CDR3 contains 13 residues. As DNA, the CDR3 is TGCAGCGTAGAAGGGACAGACTACAATGAGCAGTTCTTC. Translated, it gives CSVEGTDYNEQFF.

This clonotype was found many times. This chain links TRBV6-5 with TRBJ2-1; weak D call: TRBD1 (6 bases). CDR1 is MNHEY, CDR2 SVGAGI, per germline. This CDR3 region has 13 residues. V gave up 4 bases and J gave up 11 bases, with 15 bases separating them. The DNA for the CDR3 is TGTGCCAGCAGTTTTGGGGGCGTACAGAAGCAGTTCTTC. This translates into CASSFGGVQKQFF.

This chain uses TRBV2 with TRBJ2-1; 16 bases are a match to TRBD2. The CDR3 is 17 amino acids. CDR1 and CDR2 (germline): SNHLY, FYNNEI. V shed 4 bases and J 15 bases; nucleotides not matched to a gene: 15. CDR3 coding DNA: TGTGCCAGCAGTGTCCGGGATCCGGGACTAGCGGGAGGGTTGGGGTTCTTC. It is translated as CASSVRDPGLAGGLGFF.

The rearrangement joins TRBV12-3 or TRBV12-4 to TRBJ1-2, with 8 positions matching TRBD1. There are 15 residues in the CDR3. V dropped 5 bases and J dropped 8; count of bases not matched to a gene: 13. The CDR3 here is CASSQSGQGGRGYTF. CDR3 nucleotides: TGTGCCAGCAGTCAGTCCGGACAGGGTGGGAGGGGCTACACCTTC.

In nucleotides, the CDR3 is TGTGCCAGCACCCTGGGACAGCAACAGCCCCAGCATTTT. This gives the protein CASTLGQQQPQHF. The gene calls are TRBV12-3 or TRBV12-4 and TRBJ1-5, with TRBD1 matching 7 bases. The V segment lost 7 bases and the J segment 7 bases; nucleotides outside the gene matches: 7. The CDR3 loop spans 13 amino acids.

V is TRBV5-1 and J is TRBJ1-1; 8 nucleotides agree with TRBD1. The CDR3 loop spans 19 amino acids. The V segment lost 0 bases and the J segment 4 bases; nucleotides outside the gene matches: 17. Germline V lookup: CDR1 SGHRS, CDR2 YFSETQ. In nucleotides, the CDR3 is TGCGCCAGCAGCTTGGACCCTAGGCAGGGGGCCTATACTTTCACTGAAGCTTTCTTT. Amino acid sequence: CASSLDPRQGAYTFTEAFF.

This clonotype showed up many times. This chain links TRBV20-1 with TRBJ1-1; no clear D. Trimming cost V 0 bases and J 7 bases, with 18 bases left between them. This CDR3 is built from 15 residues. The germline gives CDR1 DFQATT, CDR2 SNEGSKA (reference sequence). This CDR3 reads CSARDGQVLHIEAFF. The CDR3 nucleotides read TGCAGTGCTAGAGATGGGCAGGTCTTACATATTGAAGCTTTCTTT.

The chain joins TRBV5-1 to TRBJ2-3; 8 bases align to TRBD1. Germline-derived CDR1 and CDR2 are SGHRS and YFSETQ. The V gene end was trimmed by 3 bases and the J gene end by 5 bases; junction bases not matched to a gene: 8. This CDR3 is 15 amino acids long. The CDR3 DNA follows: TGCGCCAGCAGCTGGGGACAGGTCGGAGGAGATACGCAGTATTTT. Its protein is CASSWGQVGGDTQYF.

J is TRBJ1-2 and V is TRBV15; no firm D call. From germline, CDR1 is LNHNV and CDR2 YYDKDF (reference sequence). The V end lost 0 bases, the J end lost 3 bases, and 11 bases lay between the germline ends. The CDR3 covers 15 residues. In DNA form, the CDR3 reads TGTGCCACCAGCAGAGATCGACGGACTTACTATGGCTACACCTTC. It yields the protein CATSRDRRTYYGYTF.

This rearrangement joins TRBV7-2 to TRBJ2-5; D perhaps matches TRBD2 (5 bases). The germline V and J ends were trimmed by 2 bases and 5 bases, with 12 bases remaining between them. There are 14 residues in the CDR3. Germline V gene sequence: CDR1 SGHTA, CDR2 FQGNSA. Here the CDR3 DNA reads TGTGCCAGCAGCTTATACGGGGTTGGGGAGACCCAGTACTTC. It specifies CASSLYGVGETQYF.

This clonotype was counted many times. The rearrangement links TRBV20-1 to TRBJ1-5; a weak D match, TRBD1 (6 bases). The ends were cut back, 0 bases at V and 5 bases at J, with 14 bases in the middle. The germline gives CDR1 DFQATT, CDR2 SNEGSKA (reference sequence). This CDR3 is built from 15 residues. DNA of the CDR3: TGCAGTGCTAGAGATCGGGGGGGCTCGTATCAGCCCCAGCATTTT. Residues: CSARDRGGSYQPQHF.

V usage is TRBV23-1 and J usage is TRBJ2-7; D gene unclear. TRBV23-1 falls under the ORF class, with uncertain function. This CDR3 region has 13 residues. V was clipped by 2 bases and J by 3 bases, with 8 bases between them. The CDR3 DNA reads TGCGCCAGCAGTCAAGTAGAAATCTACGAGCAGTACTTC. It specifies CASSQVEIYEQYF.

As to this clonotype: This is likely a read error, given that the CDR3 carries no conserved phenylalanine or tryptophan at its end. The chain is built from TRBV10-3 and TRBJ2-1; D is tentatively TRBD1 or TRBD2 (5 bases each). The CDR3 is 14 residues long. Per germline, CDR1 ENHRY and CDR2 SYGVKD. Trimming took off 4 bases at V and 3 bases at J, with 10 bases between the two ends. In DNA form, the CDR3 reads TGTGCCATCAGTGCCCGGGACGGCTACAATGAGCAGTTCTGC. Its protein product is CAISARDGYNEQFC.

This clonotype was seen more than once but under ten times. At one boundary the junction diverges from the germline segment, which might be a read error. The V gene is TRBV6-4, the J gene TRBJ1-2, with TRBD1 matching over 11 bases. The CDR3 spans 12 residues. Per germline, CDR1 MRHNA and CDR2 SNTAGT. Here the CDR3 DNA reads TGTGCCAGCCCGGGACAGGGGGATGGCCACACCTTC. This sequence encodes CASPGQGDGHTF.

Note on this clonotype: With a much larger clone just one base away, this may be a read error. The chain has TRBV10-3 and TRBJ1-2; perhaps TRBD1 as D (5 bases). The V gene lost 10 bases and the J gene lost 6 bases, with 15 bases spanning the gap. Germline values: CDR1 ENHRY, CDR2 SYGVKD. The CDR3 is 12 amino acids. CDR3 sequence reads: CARRGDGDGYTF. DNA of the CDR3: TGTGCCAGAAGGGGCGACGGGGATGGCTACACCTTC.

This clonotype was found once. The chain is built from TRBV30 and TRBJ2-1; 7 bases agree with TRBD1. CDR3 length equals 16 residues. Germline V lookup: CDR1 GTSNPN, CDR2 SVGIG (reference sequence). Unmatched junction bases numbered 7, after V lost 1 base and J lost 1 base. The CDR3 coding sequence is TGTGCCTGGAGTGGGGGCAAGGGGGCGTCCTACAATGAGCAGTTCTTC. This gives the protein CAWSGGKGASYNEQFF.

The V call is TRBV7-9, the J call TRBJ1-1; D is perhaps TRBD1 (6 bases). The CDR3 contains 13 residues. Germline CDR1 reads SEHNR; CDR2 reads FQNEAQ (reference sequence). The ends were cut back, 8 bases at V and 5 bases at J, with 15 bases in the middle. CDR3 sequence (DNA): TGTGCCAGCCACAGGGAGGGGAGGACTGAAGCTTTCTTT. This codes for CASHREGRTEAFF.

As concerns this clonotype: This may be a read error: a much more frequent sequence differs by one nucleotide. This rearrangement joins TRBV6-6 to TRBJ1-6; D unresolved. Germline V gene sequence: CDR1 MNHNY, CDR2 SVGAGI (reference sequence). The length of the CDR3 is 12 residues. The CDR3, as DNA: TGTGCCAGCAGTTACAGGGATTCACCCCCCCACTTT. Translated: CASSYRDSPPHF.

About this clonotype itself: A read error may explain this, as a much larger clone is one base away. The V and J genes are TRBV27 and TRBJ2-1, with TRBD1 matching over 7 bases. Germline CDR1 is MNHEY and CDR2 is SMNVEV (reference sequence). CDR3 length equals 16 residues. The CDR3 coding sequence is TGTGCCAGCAGTTTATACTTGGGACAGACCTACAATGAGCGGTTCTTC. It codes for CASSLYLGQTYNERFF.